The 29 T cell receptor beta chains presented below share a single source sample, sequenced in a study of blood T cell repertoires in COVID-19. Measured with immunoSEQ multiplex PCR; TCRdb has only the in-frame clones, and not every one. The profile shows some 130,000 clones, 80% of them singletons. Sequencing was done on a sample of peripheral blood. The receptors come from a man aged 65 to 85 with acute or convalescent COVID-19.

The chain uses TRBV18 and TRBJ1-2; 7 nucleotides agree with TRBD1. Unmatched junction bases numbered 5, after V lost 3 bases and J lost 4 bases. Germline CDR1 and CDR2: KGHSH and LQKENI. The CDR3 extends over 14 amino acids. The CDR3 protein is CASSPTSGGYGYTF. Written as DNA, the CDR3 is TGTGCCAGCTCACCCACATCAGGGGGCTATGGCTACACCTTC.

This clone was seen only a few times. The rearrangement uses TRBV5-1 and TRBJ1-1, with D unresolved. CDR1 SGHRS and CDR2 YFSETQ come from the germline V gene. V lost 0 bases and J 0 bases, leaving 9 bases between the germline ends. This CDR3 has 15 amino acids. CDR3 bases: TGCGCCAGCAGCTTGGGCCCAGTCATGAACACTGAAGCTTTCTTT. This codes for CASSLGPVMNTEAFF.

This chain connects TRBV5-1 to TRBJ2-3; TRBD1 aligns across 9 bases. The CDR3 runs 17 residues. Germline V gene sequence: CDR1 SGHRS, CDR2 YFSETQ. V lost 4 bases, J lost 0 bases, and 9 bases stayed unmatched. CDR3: CASSLWGQGISTDTQYF. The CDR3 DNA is TGCGCCAGCAGCCTCTGGGGACAGGGAATAAGCACAGATACGCAGTATTTT. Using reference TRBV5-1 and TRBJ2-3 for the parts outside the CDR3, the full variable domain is KAGVTQTPRYLIKTRGQQVTLSCSPISGHRSVSWYQQTPGQGLQFLFEYFSETQRNKGNFPGRFSGRQFSNSRSEMNVSTLELGDSALYLCASSLWGQGISTDTQYFGPGTRLTVL.

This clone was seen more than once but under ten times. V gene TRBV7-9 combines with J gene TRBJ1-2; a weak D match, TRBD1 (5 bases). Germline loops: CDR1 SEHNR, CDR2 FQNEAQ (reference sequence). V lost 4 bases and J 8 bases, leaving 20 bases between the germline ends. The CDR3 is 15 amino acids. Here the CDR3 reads CASSSNPWGESGYTF. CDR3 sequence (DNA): TGTGCCAGCAGCTCGAATCCGTGGGGGGAGAGCGGCTACACCTTC. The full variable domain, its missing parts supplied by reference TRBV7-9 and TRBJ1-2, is DTGVSQNPRHKITKRGQNVTFRCDPISEHNRLYWYRQTLGQGPEFLTYFQNEAQLEKSRLLSDRFSAERPKGSFSTLEIQRTEQGDSAMYLCASSSNPWGESGYTFGSGTRLTVV.

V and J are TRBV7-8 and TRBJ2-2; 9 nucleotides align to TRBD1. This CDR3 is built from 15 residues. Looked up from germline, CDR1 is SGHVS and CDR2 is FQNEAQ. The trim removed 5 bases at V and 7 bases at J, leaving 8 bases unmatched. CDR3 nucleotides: TGTGCCAGCAGCCTACAGGGGGCGCCCCTCGGGGAGCTGTTTTTT. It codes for CASSLQGAPLGELFF.

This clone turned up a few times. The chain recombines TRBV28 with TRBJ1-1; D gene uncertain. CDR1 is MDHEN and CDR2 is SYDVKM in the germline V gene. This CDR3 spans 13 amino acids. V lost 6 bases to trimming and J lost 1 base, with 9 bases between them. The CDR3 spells CASSRTGNTEAFF. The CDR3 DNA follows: TGTGCCAGCAGCAGAACGGGGAACACTGAAGCTTTCTTT.

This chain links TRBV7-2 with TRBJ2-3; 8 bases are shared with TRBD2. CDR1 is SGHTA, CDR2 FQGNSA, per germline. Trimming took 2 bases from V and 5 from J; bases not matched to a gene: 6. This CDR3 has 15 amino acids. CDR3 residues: CASSLYAGGRDTQYF. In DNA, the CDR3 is TGTGCCAGCAGCTTATATGCGGGGGGTCGAGATACGCAGTATTTT.

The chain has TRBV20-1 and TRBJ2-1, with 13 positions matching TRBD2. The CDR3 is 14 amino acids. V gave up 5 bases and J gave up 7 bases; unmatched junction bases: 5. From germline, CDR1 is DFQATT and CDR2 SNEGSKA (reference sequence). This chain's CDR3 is CSARGTSGVNEQFF. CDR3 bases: TGCAGTGCTCGTGGGACTAGCGGGGTGAATGAGCAGTTCTTC.

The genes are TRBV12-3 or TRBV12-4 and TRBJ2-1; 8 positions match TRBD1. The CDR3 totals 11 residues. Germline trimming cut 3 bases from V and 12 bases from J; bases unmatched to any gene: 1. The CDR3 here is CASSFDRGQFF. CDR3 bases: TGTGCCAGCAGTTTCGACAGGGGGCAGTTCTTC.

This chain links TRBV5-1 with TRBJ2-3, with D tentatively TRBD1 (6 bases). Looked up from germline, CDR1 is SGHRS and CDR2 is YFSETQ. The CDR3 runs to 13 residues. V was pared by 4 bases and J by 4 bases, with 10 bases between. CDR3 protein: CASSGSGADTQYF. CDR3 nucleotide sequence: TGCGCCAGCAGCGGCTCAGGGGCAGATACGCAGTATTTT.

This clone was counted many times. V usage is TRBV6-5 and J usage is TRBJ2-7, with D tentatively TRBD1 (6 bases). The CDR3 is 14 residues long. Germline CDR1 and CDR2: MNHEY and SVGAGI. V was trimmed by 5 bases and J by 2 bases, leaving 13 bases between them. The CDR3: CASSPQGRPYEQYF. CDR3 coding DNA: TGTGCCAGCAGTCCCCAGGGGAGACCCTACGAGCAGTACTTC.

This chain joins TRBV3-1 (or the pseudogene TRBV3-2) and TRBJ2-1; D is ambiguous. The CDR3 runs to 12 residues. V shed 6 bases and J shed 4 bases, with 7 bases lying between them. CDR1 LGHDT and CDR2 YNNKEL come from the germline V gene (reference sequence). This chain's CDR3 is CASSFSYNEQFF. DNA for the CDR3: TGTGCCAGCAGTTTCTCGTACAATGAGCAGTTCTTC.

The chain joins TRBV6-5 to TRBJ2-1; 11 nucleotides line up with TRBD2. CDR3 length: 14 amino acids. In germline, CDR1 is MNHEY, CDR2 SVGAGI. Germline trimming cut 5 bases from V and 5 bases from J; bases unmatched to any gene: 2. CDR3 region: CASSTSGGDNEQFF. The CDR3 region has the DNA TGTGCCAGCAGTACTAGCGGGGGTGACAATGAGCAGTTCTTC.

DNA of the CDR3: TGCGCCAGCAGCTTGGGGACAGGGAGCTACAATGAGCAGTTCTTC. Encoded protein: CASSLGTGSYNEQFF. The chain employs TRBV5-1 and TRBJ2-1; 8 bases map to TRBD1. V gave up 0 bases and J gave up 3 bases; unmatched junction bases: 2. The V gene's germline CDR1 is SGHRS and CDR2 YFSETQ. The CDR3 runs to 15 residues.

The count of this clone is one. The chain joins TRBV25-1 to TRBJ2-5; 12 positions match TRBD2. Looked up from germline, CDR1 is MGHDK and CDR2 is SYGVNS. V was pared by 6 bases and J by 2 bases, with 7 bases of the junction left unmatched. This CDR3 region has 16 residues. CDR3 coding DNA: TGTGCCAGCAGCCTCTTGACTAGCGGGGGTCAAGAGACCCAGTACTTC. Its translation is CASSLLTSGGQETQYF.

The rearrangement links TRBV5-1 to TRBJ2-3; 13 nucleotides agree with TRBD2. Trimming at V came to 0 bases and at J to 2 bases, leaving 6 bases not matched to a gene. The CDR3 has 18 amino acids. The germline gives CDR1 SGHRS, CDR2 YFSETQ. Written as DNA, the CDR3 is TGCGCCAGCAGCTTGGGACTAGCGGGGGGTCGGAACACAGATACGCAGTATTTT. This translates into CASSLGLAGGRNTDTQYF. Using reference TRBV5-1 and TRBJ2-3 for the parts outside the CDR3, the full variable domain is KAGVTQTPRYLIKTRGQQVTLSCSPISGHRSVSWYQQTPGQGLQFLFEYFSETQRNKGNFPGRFSGRQFSNSRSEMNVSTLELGDSALYLCASSLGLAGGRNTDTQYFGPGTRLTVL.

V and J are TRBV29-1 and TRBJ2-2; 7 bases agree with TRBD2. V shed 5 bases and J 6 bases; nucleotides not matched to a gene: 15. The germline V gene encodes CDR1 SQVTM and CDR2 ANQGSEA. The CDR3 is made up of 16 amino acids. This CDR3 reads CSVYFLGRDGPGELFF. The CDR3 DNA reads TGCAGCGTTTACTTTTTGGGGAGGGATGGCCCCGGGGAGCTGTTTTTT.

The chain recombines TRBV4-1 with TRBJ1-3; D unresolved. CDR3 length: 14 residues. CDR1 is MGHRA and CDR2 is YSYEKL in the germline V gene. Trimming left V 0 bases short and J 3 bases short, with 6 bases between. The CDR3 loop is CASSQDPFGNTIYF. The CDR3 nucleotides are TGCGCCAGCAGCCAAGATCCTTTTGGAAACACCATATATTTT.

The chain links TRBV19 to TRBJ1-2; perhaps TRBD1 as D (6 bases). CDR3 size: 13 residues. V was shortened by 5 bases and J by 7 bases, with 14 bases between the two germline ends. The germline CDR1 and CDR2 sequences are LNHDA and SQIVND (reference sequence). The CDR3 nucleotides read TGTGCCAGTAGTCACGGGGGGCCTGGTGGCTACACCTTC. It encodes CASSHGGPGGYTF. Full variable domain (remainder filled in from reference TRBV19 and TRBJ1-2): DGGITQSPKYLFRKEGQNVTLSCEQNLNHDAMYWYRQDPGQGLRLIYYSQIVNDFQKGDIAEGYSVSREKKESFPLTVTSAQKNPTAFYLCASSHGGPGGYTFGSGTRLTVV.

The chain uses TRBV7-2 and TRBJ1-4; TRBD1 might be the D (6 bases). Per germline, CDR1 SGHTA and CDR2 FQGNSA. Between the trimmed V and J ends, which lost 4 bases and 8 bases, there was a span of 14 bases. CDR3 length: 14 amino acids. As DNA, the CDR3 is TGTGCCAGCAGCTCCGGGGGGGCTTGGGAAAAACTGTTTTTT. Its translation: CASSSGGAWEKLFF.

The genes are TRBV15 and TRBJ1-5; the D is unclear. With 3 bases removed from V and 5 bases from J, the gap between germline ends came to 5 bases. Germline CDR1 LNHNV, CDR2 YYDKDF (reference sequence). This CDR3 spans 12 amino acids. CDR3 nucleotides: TGTGCCACCAGCAGGGAGGATCAGCCCCAGCATTTT. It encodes CATSREDQPQHF.

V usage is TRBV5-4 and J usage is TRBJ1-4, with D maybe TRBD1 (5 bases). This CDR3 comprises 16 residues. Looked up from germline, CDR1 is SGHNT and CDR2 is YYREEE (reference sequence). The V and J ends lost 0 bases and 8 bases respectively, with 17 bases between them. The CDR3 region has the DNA TGTGCCAGCAGCTTGGGCAGAGGGACTGGGCGGGAAAAACTGTTTTTT. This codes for CASSLGRGTGREKLFF.

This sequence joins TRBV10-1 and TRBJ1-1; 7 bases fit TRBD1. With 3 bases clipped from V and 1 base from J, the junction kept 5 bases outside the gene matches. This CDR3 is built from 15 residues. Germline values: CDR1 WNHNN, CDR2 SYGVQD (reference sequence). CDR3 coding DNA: TGCGCCAGCAGTGAATCGTCAGGGGGGAACACTGAAGCTTTCTTT. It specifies CASSESSGGNTEAFF.

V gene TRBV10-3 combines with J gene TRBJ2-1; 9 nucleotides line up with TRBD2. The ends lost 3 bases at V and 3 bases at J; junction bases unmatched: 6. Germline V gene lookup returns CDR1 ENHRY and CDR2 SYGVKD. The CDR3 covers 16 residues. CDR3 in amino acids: CAISDRAGGYYNEQFF. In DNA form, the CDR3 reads TGTGCCATCAGTGATCGAGCGGGGGGCTACTACAATGAGCAGTTCTTC.

The CDR3 bases are TGTGCCAGCAGCGCTCAGGGGGGCTATGGCTACACCTTC. The encoded protein is CASSAQGGYGYTF. The rearrangement links TRBV25-1 to TRBJ1-2, with 7 bases lining up with TRBD1. CDR3 length: 13 residues. Germline values: CDR1 MGHDK, CDR2 SYGVNS. The trim removed 6 bases at V and 4 bases at J, leaving 5 bases unmatched.

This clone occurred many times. CDR3 nucleotide sequence: TGCGCCAGCAGCTCAGGCGCTACAGGGGGAGGCGGAAACACCATATATTTT. Encoded protein: CASSSGATGGGGNTIYF. This chain uses TRBV5-1 with TRBJ1-3; 8 bases are shared with TRBD1. Germline CDR1 and CDR2: SGHRS and YFSETQ. V was pared by 3 bases and J by 4 bases, with 12 bases of the junction left unmatched. This CDR3 region has 17 residues.

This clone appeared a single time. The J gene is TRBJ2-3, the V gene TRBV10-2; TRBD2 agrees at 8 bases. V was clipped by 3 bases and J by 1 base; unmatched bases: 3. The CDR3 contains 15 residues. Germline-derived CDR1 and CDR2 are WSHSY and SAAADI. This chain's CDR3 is CASSEGRGGTDTQYF. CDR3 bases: TGCGCCAGCAGTGAAGGGCGGGGGGGCACAGATACGCAGTATTTT.

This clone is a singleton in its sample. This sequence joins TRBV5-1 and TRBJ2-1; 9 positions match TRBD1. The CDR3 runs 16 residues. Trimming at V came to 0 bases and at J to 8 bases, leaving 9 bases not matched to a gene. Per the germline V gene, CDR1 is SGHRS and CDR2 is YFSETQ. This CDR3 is CASSLAPTGGPHEQFF. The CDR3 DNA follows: TGCGCCAGCAGCTTGGCCCCGACAGGGGGTCCCCATGAGCAGTTCTTC.

CDR3: CASSEARDRVYEKLFF. The CDR3 DNA reads TGTGCCAGCAGTGAAGCACGAGACAGGGTTTATGAAAAACTGTTTTTT. This chain connects TRBV2 to TRBJ1-4; 7 bases line up with TRBD1. Losses at the gene ends were 0 bases for V and 6 bases for J; bases not matched to a gene: 7. Germline CDR1 reads SNHLY; CDR2 reads FYNNEI. This CDR3 comprises 16 residues. Full variable domain (outside the CDR3, taken from reference TRBV2 and TRBJ1-4): EPEVTQTPSHQVTQMGQEVILRCVPISNHLYFYWYRQILGQKVEFLVSFYNNEISEKSEIFDDQFSVERPDGSNFTLKIRSTKLEDSAMYFCASSEARDRVYEKLFFGSGTQLSVL.